Listed below are T cell receptor beta chains from one sample, sequenced in a study of blood T cell repertoires in COVID-19. Some clones are missing from TCRdb's copy, which holds only in-frame ones; the method was immunoSEQ multiplex PCR. The repertoire holds about 150,000 clones, with around 91% as singletons. Sequencing input: peripheral blood. Receptors were obtained from a man aged 18-30 years with COVID-19, enrolled during active disease. The CDR3 runs from the conserved cysteine through the conserved F or W. D genes are given only for firm matches. Size tells how often a clone was seen (once, few, many) or the class of an expanded clone, and some rows leave it out.

V gene	D gene	J gene	clone size	CDR3 protein	CDR3 DNA
TRBV27	TRBD1	TRBJ2-1	-	CASSSGTGGWSYNEQFF	TGTGCCAGCAGTTCCGGGACAGGGGGCTGGTCCTACAATGAGCAGTTCTTC
TRBV4-3	TRBD1	TRBJ2-4	-	CASSQDSIGQVGAKNIQYF	TGCGCCAGCAGCCAAGATTCAATCGGACAGGTCGGAGCCAAAAACATTCAGTACTTC
TRBV28	TRBD2	TRBJ2-3	-	CASSPSSGRETDTQYF	TGTGCCAGCAGTCCCTCTAGCGGGAGGGAAACAGATACGCAGTATTTT
TRBV4-1	TRBD2	TRBJ2-1	-	CASSPLLAETYNEQFF	TGCGCCAGCAGCCCCCTACTAGCGGAGACCTACAATGAGCAGTTCTTC
TRBV6-2/TRBV6-3	TRBD1	TRBJ2-1	-	CASSSQGVNEQFF	TGTGCCAGCAGCTCACAGGGGGTAAATGAGCAGTTCTTC
TRBV7-2	-	TRBJ2-3	-	CASSPFVSGTDTQYF	TGTGCCAGCAGTCCCTTTGTTTCAGGGACAGATACGCAGTATTTT
TRBV6-5	TRBD2	TRBJ2-2	-	CASKSASGSPGELFF	TGTGCCAGCAAATCTGCTAGCGGGAGTCCCGGGGAGCTGTTTTTT
TRBV5-4	-	TRBJ2-1	-	CASSGGTESYNEQFF	TGTGCCAGCAGCGGCGGGACAGAGAGTTACAATGAGCAGTTCTTC
TRBV5-4	-	TRBJ2-7	-	CASSLVRGYEQYF	TGTGCCAGCAGCTTGGTCCGGGGGTACGAGCAGTACTTC
TRBV7-9	TRBD1	TRBJ1-5	-	CASSLARGTEIYSNQPQHF	TGTGCCAGCAGCTTAGCGAGGGGGACAGAAATTTATAGCAATCAGCCCCAGCATTTT
TRBV5-1	-	TRBJ2-7	-	CASSLAWSSYEQYF	TGCGCCAGCAGCTTGGCCTGGAGCTCCTACGAGCAGTACTTC
TRBV11-3	-	TRBJ2-1	-	CASSAIGVRGSEQFF	TGTGCCAGCAGCGCCATAGGGGTAAGGGGTTCTGAGCAGTTCTTC
TRBV7-2	TRBD2	TRBJ2-7	-	CASSWTRNSYEQYF	TGTGCCAGCAGCTGGACTAGAAACTCCTACGAGCAGTACTTC
TRBV9	TRBD1	TRBJ1-2	-	CASSVRAQGAHYGYTF	TGTGCCAGCAGCGTCCGGGCACAGGGGGCCCACTATGGCTACACCTTC
TRBV3-1/TRBV3-2	TRBD1	TRBJ1-5	-	CASSLEYRGRQPQHF	TGTGCCAGCAGCCTTGAGTACAGGGGTCGCCAGCCCCAGCATTTT
TRBV24-1	-	TRBJ2-2	once	CATSDFVDSSNTGELFF	TGTGCCACCAGTGATTTTGTTGACAGTTCGAACACCGGGGAGCTGTTTTTT
TRBV7-9	TRBD2	TRBJ2-3	-	CASSASGTYTQYF	TGTGCCAGCAGCGCTAGCGGGACATATACGCAGTATTTT
TRBV28	-	TRBJ1-1	-	CASSSPGLRTEAFF	TGTGCCAGCAGTTCCCCAGGGCTAAGGACTGAAGCTTTCTTT
TRBV13	-	TRBJ1-2	-	CASHLPRGENVDGYTF	TGTGCCAGCCACCTCCCAAGGGGCGAGAATGTTGATGGCTACACCTTC
TRBV7-8	TRBD2	TRBJ2-7	-	CASSLGGGVEQYF	TGTGCCAGCAGCTTAGGGGGGGGAGTGGAGCAGTACTTC